The 21 T cell receptor beta chains below were found in one sample sequenced in a study of regulatory T cells in long-lasting Graves disease. Time point here: newly diagnosed GD, antithyroid drugs for less than 3 months. RNA extracted from PBMCs served as the sequencing template. Arm-PCR of CDR3 regions and iRepertoire HTBI primers were used to build TCR beta libraries. TCRdb called the multiplex PCR reads again in MiXCR, with one record for every CDR3 protein. This table has a few hundred thousand distinct CDR3 sequences, around 19% appearing once. These records were also assigned to another study, of T cells in Graves' hyperthyroidism and ophthalmopathy.

The sequences come from peripheral blood mononuclear cells (PBMCs), collected at new diagnosis, from a patient treated with antithyroid drugs. Receptors originate from a woman aged 25 to 39 with Graves disease.

This sequence joins TRBV20-1 and TRBJ2-1, with 11 bases lining up with TRBD2. CDR3 length: 14 amino acids. Per the germline V gene, CDR1 is DFQATT and CDR2 is SNEGSKA (reference sequence). J gave up 5 bases and V 6 bases, and 6 bases lay outside the gene matches. CDR3 nucleotide sequence: TGCAGTGCAGAGGGACTAGCGGACCACAATGAGCAGTTCTTC. This codes for CSAEGLADHNEQFF.

This clonotype was picked up many times. J is TRBJ1-6 and V is TRBV4-2; possible D gene TRBD1, 6 bases. The CDR3 loop spans 15 amino acids. CDR1 is LGHNA, CDR2 YNFKEQ, per germline. Trimming removed 1 base from V and 4 bases from J, with 8 bases in between. The CDR3 spells CASSQGGQYNSPLHF. The DNA of the CDR3 is TGTGCCAGCAGCCAAGGTGGACAGTATAATTCACCCCTCCACTTT.

As for this clonotype: This may be a read error, as it is one base from a much larger clone. The chain combines TRBV20-1 with TRBJ2-5; D remains ambiguous. The length of the CDR3 is 14 residues. Germline V lookup: CDR1 DFQATT, CDR2 SNEGSKA (reference sequence). Trimming took off 3 bases at V and 4 bases at J, with 15 bases between the two ends. Written as DNA, the CDR3 is TGCAGTGCTAGTATAGGAGACACGAGAGAGACCCAGTACTTC. This translates into CSASIGDTRETQYF.

The genes are TRBV28 and TRBJ2-5; 10 bases align to TRBD2. V was clipped by 10 bases and J by 2 bases; unmatched bases: 10. The CDR3 sequence is 15 residues long. Germline V gives CDR1 MDHEN, CDR2 SYDVKM. CDR3 loop: CATGRAGGPQETQYF. Here the CDR3 DNA reads TGTGCCACCGGGAGAGCGGGAGGGCCACAAGAGACCCAGTACTTC.

A remark on this clonotype: A far more abundant clone sits one base away, making this likely a read error. The V call is TRBV5-6, the J call TRBJ1-2, with D perhaps TRBD1 (5 bases). Germline CDR1 reads SGHDT; CDR2 reads YYEEEE. The length of the CDR3 is 13 residues. The germline V and J ends were trimmed by 2 bases and 2 bases, with 7 bases remaining between them. In nucleotides, the CDR3 is TGTGCCAGCAGCTTACAGGACAACTATGGCTACACCTTC. Translation gives CASSLQDNYGYTF.

This clonotype was counted at least ten times. This chain connects TRBV7-6 to TRBJ1-2; D remains unclear. The CDR3 spans 16 residues. Trimming took off 1 base at V and 0 bases at J, with 12 bases between the two ends. Per germline, CDR1 SGHVS and CDR2 FNYEAQ. CDR3 in DNA: TGTGCCAGCAGCTTAGAACCCAGACACCCTAACTATGGCTACACCTTC. Protein sequence: CASSLEPRHPNYGYTF.

This clonotype has ten or more counts. The rearrangement links TRBV6-5 to TRBJ1-2; possible D gene TRBD1, 5 bases. The V gene lost 4 bases and the J gene lost 5 bases, with 11 bases spanning the gap. The CDR3 has 13 residues. The germline V gene encodes CDR1 MNHEY and CDR2 SVGAGI. The CDR3 sequence: CASSWGTGYGYTF. The CDR3 bases are TGTGCCAGCAGTTGGGGGACTGGTTATGGCTACACCTTC.

This clonotype was found a few times. A far larger clone is a single base away, which makes a read error likely. V usage is TRBV7-3 and J usage is TRBJ2-3, with TRBD2 matching 12 bases. Gene TRBJ2-1 matches the end of the DNA better, so the J call may be wrong. This CDR3 spans 15 amino acids. From germline, CDR1 is SGHTA and CDR2 FQGTGA. CDR3 coding DNA: TGTGCCGGCAGCCTACTAGCGGGGGGTTACAATGAGCAGTTCTTC. This translates into CAGSLLAGGYNEQFF.

This clonotype has at least ten counts. The rearrangement links TRBV7-6 to TRBJ2-5; D is perhaps TRBD1 (6 bases). V dropped 5 bases and J dropped 1 base, with 8 bases sitting between them. The germline CDR1 and CDR2 sequences are SGHVS and FNYEAQ. The CDR3 length is 13 residues. DNA for the CDR3: TGTGCCAGCAGCCAACAGGGCCAAGAGACCCAGTACTTC. Its translation: CASSQQGQETQYF.

There are many counts of this clonotype. The CDR3 DNA reads as TGCGCCAGCAGACGGGACCGGGACAGGCCGATGAGTATCGGGGAGCTGTTTTTT. Its translation is CASRRDRDRPMSIGELFF. This chain connects TRBV5-1 to TRBJ2-2; 8 nucleotides align to TRBD1. The CDR3 runs 18 residues. The germline CDR1 and CDR2 sequences are SGHRS and YFSETQ. V shed 5 bases, J shed 7 bases, and the junction held 19 bases outside the gene matches.

Ten or more counts support this clonotype. The rearrangement uses TRBV7-8 and TRBJ1-4, with D unresolved. The V gene lost 5 bases and the J gene lost 8 bases, with 15 bases spanning the gap. Germline assignment: CDR1 SGHVS and CDR2 FQNEAQ. The length of the CDR3 is 14 residues. Here the CDR3 DNA reads TGTGCCAGCAGCCCCGGGCCCATAGGAGAAAAACTGTTTTTT. Translation: CASSPGPIGEKLFF.

This clonotype occurred many times. The chain employs TRBV20-1 and TRBJ1-2; maybe TRBD1 (6 bases). Germline V gene data show CDR1 as DFQATT and CDR2 as SNEGSKA (reference sequence). This CDR3 has 12 amino acids. Here the CDR3 reads CSGLQGSDGYTF. In DNA form, the CDR3 reads TGCAGCGGACTACAGGGATCTGATGGCTACACCTTC.

This clonotype came up many times. CDR3 residues: CASSQEWVTGREKLFF. The CDR3 bases are TGTGCCAGCAGCCAAGAGTGGGTGACAGGGAGAGAAAAACTGTTTTTT. The chain links TRBV3-1 to TRBJ1-4; TRBD1 aligns across 7 bases. V trimming: 0 bases; J trimming: 8 bases; junction bases outside the gene matches: 9. CDR1 is LGHDT, CDR2 YNNKEL, per germline (reference sequence). The CDR3 contains 16 residues.

This clonotype was recorded at least ten times. Germline and junction disagree at one end, which may indicate a read error. The V and J genes are TRBV6-1 and TRBJ1-5; D not resolved. The germline V gene has CDR1 MNHNS and CDR2 SASEGT. The CDR3 runs 14 residues. The CDR3 region is CASTERAGNQPQHF. The DNA of the CDR3 is TGTGCCAGCACTGAAAGGGCCGGTAATCAGCCCCAGCATTTT.

The chain links TRBV7-3 to TRBJ2-5; 14 bases align to TRBD2. J gave up 1 base and V 4 bases, and 5 bases lay outside the gene matches. The germline V gene encodes CDR1 SGHTA and CDR2 FQGTGA. This CDR3 contains 17 residues. Here the CDR3 DNA reads TGTGCCAGCAGCTCCGGACTAGCGGGGGGACTCCAAGAGACCCAGTACTTC. Its translation: CASSSGLAGGLQETQYF.

This clonotype showed up just a few times. The chain joins TRBV6-1 to TRBJ1-1; D uncertain. V shed 10 bases and J shed 5 bases, with 14 bases lying between them. CDR3 size: 12 residues. CDR1 is MNHNS, CDR2 SASEGT, per germline. DNA of the CDR3: TGTGCCACCCAGGAGATAGGGACTGAAGCTTTCTTT. Translated, it gives CATQEIGTEAFF.

This clonotype was detected many times. This chain joins TRBV5-1 and TRBJ2-7; D is possibly TRBD1 or TRBD2 (5 bases each). Looked up from germline, CDR1 is SGHRS and CDR2 is YFSETQ. There are 13 residues in the CDR3. V was clipped by 4 bases and J by 12 bases, with 20 bases between them. CDR3 sequence: CASSVSGTPFVYF. CDR3 sequence (DNA): TGCGCCAGCAGCGTCTCCGGGACCCCCTTCGTGTACTTC.

This clonotype was detected ten times or more. The J gene is TRBJ1-1, the V gene TRBV7-9, with 7 bases that match TRBD1. Germline trimming cut 5 bases from V and 8 bases from J; bases unmatched to any gene: 11. The CDR3 length is 14 residues. In germline, CDR1 is SEHNR, CDR2 FQNEAQ (reference sequence). The CDR3 region has the DNA TGTGCCAGCAGCCGGACAGGTGGGGGCTGGGAAGCTTTCTTT. It specifies CASSRTGGGWEAFF.

This clonotype was recorded many times. V is TRBV3-1 and J is TRBJ2-3; perhaps TRBD2 as D (6 bases). Per the germline V gene, CDR1 is LGHDT and CDR2 is YNNKEL (reference sequence). The CDR3 has 15 amino acids. Trimming took 1 base from V and 1 from J, leaving 9 bases between them. The DNA of the CDR3 is TGTGCCAGCAGCCAAGCGGCTAGCGGCACAGATACGCAGTATTTT. This codes for CASSQAASGTDTQYF.

The table lists this clonotype with many counts. The CDR3 protein is CASGKNGLDGYGYTF. CDR3 nucleotide sequence: TGTGCCAGCGGCAAAAACGGGTTGGACGGCTATGGCTACACCTTC. The gene calls are TRBV27 and TRBJ1-2, with D unclear. V dropped 8 bases and J dropped 4 bases, with 20 bases sitting between them. The CDR3 has 15 amino acids. From germline, CDR1 is MNHEY and CDR2 SMNVEV (reference sequence).

V gene TRBV18 combines with J gene TRBJ2-3, with 12 bases that match TRBD2. The CDR3 loop spans 14 amino acids. Trimming at V came to 3 bases and at J to 5 bases, leaving 0 bases not matched to a gene. CDR1 KGHSH and CDR2 LQKENI come from the germline V gene. The CDR3 bases are TGTGCCAGCTCACCGGGACTAGCGGGAGATACGCAGTATTTT. Translated, it gives CASSPGLAGDTQYF.